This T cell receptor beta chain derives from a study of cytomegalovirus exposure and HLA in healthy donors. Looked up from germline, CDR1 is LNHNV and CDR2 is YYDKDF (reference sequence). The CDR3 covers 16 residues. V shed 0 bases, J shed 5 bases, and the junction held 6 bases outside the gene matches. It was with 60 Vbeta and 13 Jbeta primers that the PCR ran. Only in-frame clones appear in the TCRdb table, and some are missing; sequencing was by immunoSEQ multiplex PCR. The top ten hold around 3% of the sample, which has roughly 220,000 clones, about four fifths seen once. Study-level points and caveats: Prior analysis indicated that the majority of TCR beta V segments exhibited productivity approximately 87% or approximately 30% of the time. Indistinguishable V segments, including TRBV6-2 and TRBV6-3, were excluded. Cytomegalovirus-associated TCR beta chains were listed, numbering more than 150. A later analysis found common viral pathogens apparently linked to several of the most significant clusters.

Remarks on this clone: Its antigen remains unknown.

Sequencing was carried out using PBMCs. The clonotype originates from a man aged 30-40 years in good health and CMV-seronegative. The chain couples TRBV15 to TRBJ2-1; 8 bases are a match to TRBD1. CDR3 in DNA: TGTGCCACCAGCAGAGACGGACAGGGACAACACAATGAGCAGTTCTTC. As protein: CATSRDGQGQHNEQFF.